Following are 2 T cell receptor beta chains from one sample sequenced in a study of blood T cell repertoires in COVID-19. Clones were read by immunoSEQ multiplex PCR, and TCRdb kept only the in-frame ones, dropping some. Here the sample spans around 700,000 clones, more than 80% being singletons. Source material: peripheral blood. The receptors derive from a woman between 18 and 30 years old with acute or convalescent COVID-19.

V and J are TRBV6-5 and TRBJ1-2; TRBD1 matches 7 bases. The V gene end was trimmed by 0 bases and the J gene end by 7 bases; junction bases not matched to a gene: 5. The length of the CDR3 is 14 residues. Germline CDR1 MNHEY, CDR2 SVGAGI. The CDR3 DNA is TGTGCCAGCAGTTACTCGAGGCCAGGGGGTGGCTACACCTTC. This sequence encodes CASSYSRPGGGYTF.

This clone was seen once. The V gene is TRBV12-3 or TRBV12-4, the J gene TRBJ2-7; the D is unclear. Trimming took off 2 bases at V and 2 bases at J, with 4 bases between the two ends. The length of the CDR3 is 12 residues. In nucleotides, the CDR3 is TGTGCCAGCAGTTTAAAGCCCTACGAGCAGTACTTC. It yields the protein CASSLKPYEQYF.